Each of the 12 T cell receptor beta chains below was sequenced from the same sample in a study of CD8+CD57+ T cells in acquired aplastic anemia. Genomic DNA was employed as the template in profiling TCR beta VDJ and CDR3. Each CDR3 protein gets one entry after TCRdb re-called the reads with MiXCR. The sample yields hundreds of thousands of distinct CDR3 sequences, around 68% seen once. Sequenced: sorted CD4+, CD8+, or CD8+CD57+ T cells (not recorded which) from PBMCs. The source is a human donor in good health, serving as a control.

The CDR3 DNA is TGTGCCATCGGGACAGCCTATAATTCACCCCTCCACTTT. The encoded protein is CAIGTAYNSPLHF. This chain uses TRBV10-3 with TRBJ1-6; 7 bases match TRBD1. This CDR3 contains 13 residues. The V gene end was trimmed by 8 bases and the J gene end by 2 bases; junction bases not matched to a gene: 0. Germline V gene lookup returns CDR1 ENHRY and CDR2 SYGVKD.

In the case of this clonotype: One end of the junction is discordant with germline, which a read error may explain. The chain carries TRBV7-9 and TRBJ1-5; no firm D call. Germline loops: CDR1 SEHNR, CDR2 FQNEAQ (reference sequence). The CDR3 covers 12 residues. The CDR3 sequence is CASSLADESQQF. In DNA, the CDR3 is TGTGCCAGCAGCTTAGCGGACGAGTCCCAGCAGTTT.

Concerning this clonotype: Mismatch with germline at one junction end may stem from a read error. V gene TRBV24-1 combines with J gene TRBJ2-2; 8 bases are shared with TRBD2. This CDR3 has 15 residues. CDR1 is KGHDR, CDR2 SFDVKD, per germline. The CDR3 DNA reads TGTGCCACCAGTGACGGGGGGGCGAACCCCGGGGAGCTGTTTTTT. This codes for CATSDGGANPGELFF.

The chain recombines TRBV2 with TRBJ2-7; no clear D. V lost 6 bases and J 7 bases, leaving 16 bases between the germline ends. There are 13 residues in the CDR3. Germline CDR1 and CDR2: SNHLY and FYNNEI. CDR3 nucleotide sequence: TGTGCCAGCAGCTTGGATGGGTCGGGTGAGCAGTACTTC. Amino acid sequence: CASSLDGSGEQYF.

This clonotype was seen a single time. The rearrangement uses TRBV19 and TRBJ1-5; TRBD1 matches 7 bases. The CDR3 has 13 amino acids. CDR1 and CDR2 (germline): LNHDA, SQIVND (reference sequence). With 10 bases clipped from V and 16 bases from J, the junction kept 19 bases outside the gene matches. CDR3 in DNA: TGTGCCAACCCCACAGGGGCAGAACAGACCCGCCATTTT. Protein: CANPTGAEQTRHF. Looking up the rest from reference TRBV19 and TRBJ1-5 gives the full variable domain: DGGITQSPKYLFRKEGQNVTLSCEQNLNHDAMYWYRQDPGQGLRLIYYSQIVNDFQKGDIAEGYSVSREKKESFPLTVTSAQKNPTAFYLCANPTGAEQTRHFGDGTRLSIL.

With respect to this clonotype: No conserved phenylalanine or tryptophan ends this CDR3, so it is likely a read error. The DNA is left out, because the CDR3 cannot be placed on it with certainty; the CDR3 is given as TCRdb lists it. V usage is TRBV20-1 and J usage is TRBJ1-2. Germline V gene data show CDR1 as DFQATT and CDR2 as SNEGSKA (reference sequence). The CDR3 is 10 amino acids long, termini counted. This chain's CDR3 is CSVRGKGDAL.

This clonotype was counted a few times. DNA for the CDR3: TGTGCCATCAGTGAGTCGGGGGGACCTGACACAGATACGCAGTATTTT. Protein product: CAISESGGPDTDTQYF. The chain carries TRBV10-3 and TRBJ2-3; possible D gene TRBD2, 6 bases. CDR3 length equals 16 residues. CDR1 is ENHRY and CDR2 is SYGVKD in the germline V gene. V was shortened by 0 bases and J by 2 bases, with 12 bases between the two germline ends.

This sequence joins TRBV14 and TRBJ2-1; no clear D. V was pared by 1 base and J by 4 bases, with 20 bases between. The CDR3 is 18 amino acids. Germline V lookup: CDR1 SGHDN, CDR2 FVKESK. The CDR3 DNA reads TGTGCCAGCAGCCAAGCCGATTACGCCAAACTGGGATACAATGAGCAGTTCTTC. The encoded protein is CASSQADYAKLGYNEQFF.

Comment on this clonotype: A much larger clone differs by one base, so this may be a read error. CDR3 nucleotides: TGTGCCAGCAGCCGCCGGGATCCCCCAAATGAAAGACTGTTTTTT. Protein: CASSRRDPPNERLFF. The genes are TRBV5-6 and TRBJ1-4, with D uncertain. The germline V gene encodes CDR1 SGHDT and CDR2 YYEEEE. This CDR3 spans 15 amino acids.

This chain connects TRBV11-2 to TRBJ1-6; D is undetermined. V gave up 1 base and J gave up 0 bases, with 10 bases separating them. Germline V gives CDR1 SGHAT, CDR2 FQNNGV. The CDR3 is 17 residues long. The CDR3, as DNA: TGTGCCAGCAGCTTAGCGGTACGGCGCTCCTATAATTCACCCCTCCACTTT. This gives the protein CASSLAVRRSYNSPLHF.

Points on this clonotype: Likely a read error: the CDR3 ends without its conserved phenylalanine or tryptophan. The J gene is TRBJ1-2, the V gene TRBV9; D possibly corresponds to TRBD1 (5 bases). Germline CDR1 and CDR2: SGDLS and YYNGEE. Trimming cost V 1 base and J 11 bases, with 21 bases left between them. CDR3 length: 15 residues. The CDR3 DNA reads TGTGCCAGCAGCGTAACCGGGACTAGTGGGGTGGAGTACACCCTC. It codes for CASSVTGTSGVEYTL.

There are many counts of this clonotype. J is TRBJ2-1 and V is TRBV11-2; 8 bases are shared with TRBD1. Germline CDR1 reads SGHAT; CDR2 reads FQNNGV. Losses at the gene ends were 5 bases for V and 4 bases for J; bases not matched to a gene: 4. This CDR3 has 14 residues. CDR3 nucleotide sequence: TGTGCCAGCAGCCTTCGGACAGGGTACAATGAGCAGTTCTTC. Translated, it gives CASSLRTGYNEQFF.